What follows is one T cell receptor beta chain and its context. Its target is unknown. This CDR3 has 15 residues. Germline V gene sequence: CDR1 SEHNR, CDR2 FQNEAQ (reference sequence). V dropped 5 bases and J dropped 2 bases, with 13 bases sitting between them. The sample comes from a study of beta chain features in type 1 diabetes. The collection from each donor was one heparinised blood draw averaging around 0.11 L. Expressed TCRB transcripts were sequenced after all isolated RNA was converted to cDNA. About 3.3 million reads, on average, came from each naive, central memory and regulatory T cell sample. TCRdb keeps only in-frame clones here, not all; method: immunoSEQ multiplex PCR. Of nearly 700,000 clones listed, around 15% are singletons. Regarding the study as a whole: Among type 1 diabetes patients, VDJ junctions had fewer insertions and more deletions. Moderate but significant shortening of TCRB CDR3s was recorded in all four CD4+ subsets from Type 1 diabetes patients.

The source is a man younger than 30 with type 1 diabetes. The chain couples TRBV7-9 to TRBJ1-5; D may be TRBD1 (5 bases). The sample was naive CD4+ T cells from blood. CDR3 residues: CASSTGGVGNQPQHF. The DNA of the CDR3 is TGTGCCAGCAGCACAGGAGGGGTTGGCAATCAGCCCCAGCATTTT.